Listed here is a single T cell receptor beta chain. Its antigen is still unknown. The sample belongs to a study of T cell responses to AZD1222 COVID-19 vaccine. Points from the study as a whole: Just 5 to 7 people given AZD1222 tested seropositive at baseline. Donors, mostly white British, included more females; clonal diversity was possibly underestimated. When two AZD1222 doses had been given, Spike-specific TCR breadth and depth rose.

Repertoires were generated with immunoSEQ multiplex PCR, while TCRdb's copy carries only in-frame clones and drops some. The table has roughly 30,000 clones, more than 75% seen once. The CDR3 is 15 amino acids. Trimming took off 5 bases at V and 0 bases at J, with 14 bases between the two ends. Germline V lookup: CDR1 SQVTM, CDR2 ANQGSEA. This clonotype originated in an adult who received the AZD1222 COVID-19 vaccine. The V gene is TRBV29-1, the J gene TRBJ1-5; D possibly corresponds to TRBD1 (5 bases). This specimen was peripheral blood, taken 28 days after the second AZD1222 dose. DNA for the CDR3: TGCAGCGTTAAGTGGGACGGCCATAGCAATCAGCCCCAGCATTTT. Protein: CSVKWDGHSNQPQHF. Full variable domain (remainder filled in from reference TRBV29-1 and TRBJ1-5): SAVISQKPSRDICQRGTSLTIQCQVDSQVTMMFWYRQQPGQSLTLIATANQGSEATYESGFVIDKFPISRPNLTFSTLTVSNMSPEDSSIYLCSVKWDGHSNQPQHFGDGTRLSIL.